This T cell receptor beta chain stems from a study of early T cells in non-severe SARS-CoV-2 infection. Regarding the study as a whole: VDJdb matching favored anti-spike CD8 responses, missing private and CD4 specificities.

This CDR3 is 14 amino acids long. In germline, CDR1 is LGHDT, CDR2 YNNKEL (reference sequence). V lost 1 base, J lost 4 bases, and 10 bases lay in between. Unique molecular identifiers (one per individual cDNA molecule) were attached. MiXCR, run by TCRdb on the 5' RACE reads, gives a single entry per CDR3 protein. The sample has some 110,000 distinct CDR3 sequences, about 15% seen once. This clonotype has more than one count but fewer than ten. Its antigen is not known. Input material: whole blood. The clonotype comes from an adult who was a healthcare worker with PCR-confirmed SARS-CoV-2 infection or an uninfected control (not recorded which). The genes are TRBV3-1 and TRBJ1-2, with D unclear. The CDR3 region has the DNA TGTGCCAGCAGCCAAGGGAGTGCTGGCTATGGCTACACCTTC. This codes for CASSQGSAGYGYTF.